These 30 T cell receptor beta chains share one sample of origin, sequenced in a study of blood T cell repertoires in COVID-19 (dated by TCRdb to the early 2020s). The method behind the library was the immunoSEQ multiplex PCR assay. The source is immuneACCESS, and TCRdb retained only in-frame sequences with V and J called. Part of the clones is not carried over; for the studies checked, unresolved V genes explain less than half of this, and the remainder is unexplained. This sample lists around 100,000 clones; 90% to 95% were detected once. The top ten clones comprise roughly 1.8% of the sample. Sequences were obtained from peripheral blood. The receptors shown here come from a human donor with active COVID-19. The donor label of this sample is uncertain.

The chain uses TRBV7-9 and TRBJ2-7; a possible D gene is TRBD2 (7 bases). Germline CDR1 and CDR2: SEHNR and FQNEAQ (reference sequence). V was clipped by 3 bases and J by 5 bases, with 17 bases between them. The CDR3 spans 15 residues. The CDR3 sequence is CASSFLAGEGHEQYF. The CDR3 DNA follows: TGTGCCAGCAGCTTTTTGGCAGGGGAGGGCCACGAGCAGTACTTC.

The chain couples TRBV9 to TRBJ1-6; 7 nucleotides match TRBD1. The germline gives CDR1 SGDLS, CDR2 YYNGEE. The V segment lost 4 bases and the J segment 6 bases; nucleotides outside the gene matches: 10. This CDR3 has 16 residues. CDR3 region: CASSTNSDRPNSPLHF. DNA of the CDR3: TGTGCCAGCAGCACCAACTCGGACAGGCCTAATTCACCCCTCCACTTT.

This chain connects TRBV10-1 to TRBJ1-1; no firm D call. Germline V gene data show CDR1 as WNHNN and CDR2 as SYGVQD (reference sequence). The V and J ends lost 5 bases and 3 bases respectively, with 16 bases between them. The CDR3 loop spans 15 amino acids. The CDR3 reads CASSPPLGVYTEAFF. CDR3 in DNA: TGCGCCAGCAGTCCTCCTCTTGGAGTGTACACTGAAGCTTTCTTT.

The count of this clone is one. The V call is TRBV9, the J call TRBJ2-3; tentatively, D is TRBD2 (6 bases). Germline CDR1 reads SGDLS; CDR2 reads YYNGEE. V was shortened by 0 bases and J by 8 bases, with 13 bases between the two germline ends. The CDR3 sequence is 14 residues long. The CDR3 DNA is TGTGCCAGCAGCGTAGATCCCTCAGCGGGTACGCAGTATTTT. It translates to CASSVDPSAGTQYF.

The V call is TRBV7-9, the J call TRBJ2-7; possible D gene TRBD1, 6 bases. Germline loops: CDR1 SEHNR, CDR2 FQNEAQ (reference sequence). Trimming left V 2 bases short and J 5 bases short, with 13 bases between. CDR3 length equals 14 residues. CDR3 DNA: TGTGCCAGCAGCTTATACAGGGAAGAGGACGAGCAGTACTTC. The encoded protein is CASSLYREEDEQYF.

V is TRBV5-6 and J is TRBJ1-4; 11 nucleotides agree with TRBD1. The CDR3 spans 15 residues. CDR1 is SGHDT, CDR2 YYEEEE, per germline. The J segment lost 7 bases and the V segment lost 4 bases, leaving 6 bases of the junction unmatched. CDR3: CASSIWTGGGEKLFF. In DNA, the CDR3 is TGTGCCAGCAGCATCTGGACAGGGGGCGGTGAAAAACTGTTTTTT.

The CDR3 is CASMRVSSTEAFF. The CDR3 DNA sequence: TGTGCCAGCATGAGGGTATCGAGCACTGAAGCTTTCTTT. The chain couples TRBV6-5 to TRBJ1-1; D is uncertain. CDR3 length: 13 amino acids. The germline V gene encodes CDR1 MNHEY and CDR2 SVGAGI. Trimming stripped 7 bases from V and 4 bases from J, with 13 bases between.

The CDR3 protein is CASSWGSAGGTAPQYF. The CDR3 DNA reads TGCGCCAGCAGCTGGGGCTCGGCGGGGGGTACGGCCCCGCAGTATTTT. This rearrangement joins TRBV5-1 to TRBJ2-3, with TRBD2 matching over 8 bases. The CDR3 runs 16 residues. The J segment lost 10 bases and the V segment lost 3 bases, leaving 16 bases of the junction unmatched. From germline, CDR1 is SGHRS and CDR2 YFSETQ.

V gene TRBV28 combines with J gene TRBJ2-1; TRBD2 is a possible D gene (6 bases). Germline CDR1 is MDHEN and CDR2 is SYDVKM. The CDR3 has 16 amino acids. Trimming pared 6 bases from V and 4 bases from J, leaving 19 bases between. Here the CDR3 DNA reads TGTGCCAGCAGACCCCTAGCCGGGGGTTTATACAATGAGCAGTTCTTC. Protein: CASRPLAGGLYNEQFF.

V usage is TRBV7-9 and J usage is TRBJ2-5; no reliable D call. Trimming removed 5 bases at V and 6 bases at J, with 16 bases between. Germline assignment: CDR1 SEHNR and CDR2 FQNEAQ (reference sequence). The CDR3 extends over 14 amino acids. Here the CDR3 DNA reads TGTGCCAGCAGCCCCGGCCGGCCGGAGCAGACCCAGTACTTC. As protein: CASSPGRPEQTQYF.

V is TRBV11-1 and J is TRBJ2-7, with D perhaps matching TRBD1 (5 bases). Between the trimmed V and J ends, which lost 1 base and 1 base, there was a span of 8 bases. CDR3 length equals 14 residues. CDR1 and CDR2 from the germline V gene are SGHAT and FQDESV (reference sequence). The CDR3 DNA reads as TGTGCCAGCAGCTTAGGGAGACAGTCCTACGAGCAGTACTTC. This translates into CASSLGRQSYEQYF.

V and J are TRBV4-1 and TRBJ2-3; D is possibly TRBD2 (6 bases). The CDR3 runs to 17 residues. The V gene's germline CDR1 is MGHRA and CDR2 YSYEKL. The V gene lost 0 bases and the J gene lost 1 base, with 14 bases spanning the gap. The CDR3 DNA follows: TGCGCCAGCAGCCAAGAGGTAGAGACTAGAGGCACAGATACGCAGTATTTT. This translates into CASSQEVETRGTDTQYF.

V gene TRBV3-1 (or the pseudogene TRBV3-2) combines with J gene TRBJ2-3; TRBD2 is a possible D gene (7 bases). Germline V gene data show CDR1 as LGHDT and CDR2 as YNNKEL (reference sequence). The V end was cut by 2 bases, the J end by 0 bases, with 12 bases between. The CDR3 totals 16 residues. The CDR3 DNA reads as TGTGCCAGCAGCCAATCGCGGGGGCCGAGCACAGATACGCAGTATTTT. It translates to CASSQSRGPSTDTQYF.

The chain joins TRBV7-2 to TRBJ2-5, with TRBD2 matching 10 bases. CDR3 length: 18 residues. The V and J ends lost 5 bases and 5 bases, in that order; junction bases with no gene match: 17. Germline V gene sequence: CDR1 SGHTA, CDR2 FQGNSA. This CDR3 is CASSLLPGAGGPQETQYF. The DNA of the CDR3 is TGTGCCAGCAGCCTCCTTCCGGGAGCGGGGGGGCCCCAGGAGACCCAGTACTTC.

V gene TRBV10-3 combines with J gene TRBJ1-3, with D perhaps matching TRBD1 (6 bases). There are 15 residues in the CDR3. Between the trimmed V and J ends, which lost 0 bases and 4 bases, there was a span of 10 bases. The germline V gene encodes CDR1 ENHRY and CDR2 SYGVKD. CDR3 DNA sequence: TGTGCCATCAGTGAGTCTATGCAGGGGGGAAACACCATATATTTT. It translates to CAISESMQGGNTIYF.

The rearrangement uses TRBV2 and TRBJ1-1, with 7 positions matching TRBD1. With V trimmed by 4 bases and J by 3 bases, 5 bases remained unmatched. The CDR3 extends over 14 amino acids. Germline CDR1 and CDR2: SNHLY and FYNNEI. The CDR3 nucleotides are TGTGCCAGCAGTGGGGACAGTGGGGACACTGAAGCTTTCTTT. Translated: CASSGDSGDTEAFF.

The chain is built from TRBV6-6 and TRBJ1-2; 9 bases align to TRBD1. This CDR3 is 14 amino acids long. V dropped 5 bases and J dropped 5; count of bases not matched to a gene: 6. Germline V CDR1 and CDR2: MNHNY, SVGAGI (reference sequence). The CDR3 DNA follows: TGTGCCAGCAGTCAAGACAGGGGGGGGTATGGCTACACCTTC. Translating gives CASSQDRGGYGYTF.

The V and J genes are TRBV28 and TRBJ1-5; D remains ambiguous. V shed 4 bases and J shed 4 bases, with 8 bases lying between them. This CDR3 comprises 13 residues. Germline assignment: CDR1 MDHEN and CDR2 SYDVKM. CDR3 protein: CASSSGGNQPQHF. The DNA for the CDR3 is TGTGCCAGCAGTTCGGGCGGGAATCAGCCCCAGCATTTT.

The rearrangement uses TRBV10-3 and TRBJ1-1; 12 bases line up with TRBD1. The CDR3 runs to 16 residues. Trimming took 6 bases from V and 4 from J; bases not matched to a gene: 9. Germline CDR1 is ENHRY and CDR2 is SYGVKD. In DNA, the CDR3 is TGTGCCATCAGGCGGGACAGGGGGCGCGTGGGCACTGAAGCTTTCTTT. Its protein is CAIRRDRGRVGTEAFF.

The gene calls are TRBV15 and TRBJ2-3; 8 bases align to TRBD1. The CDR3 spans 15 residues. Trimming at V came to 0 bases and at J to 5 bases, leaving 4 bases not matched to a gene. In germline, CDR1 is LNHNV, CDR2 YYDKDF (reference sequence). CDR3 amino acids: CATSREQGAKDTQYF. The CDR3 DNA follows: TGTGCCACCAGCAGAGAGCAGGGGGCGAAAGATACGCAGTATTTT.

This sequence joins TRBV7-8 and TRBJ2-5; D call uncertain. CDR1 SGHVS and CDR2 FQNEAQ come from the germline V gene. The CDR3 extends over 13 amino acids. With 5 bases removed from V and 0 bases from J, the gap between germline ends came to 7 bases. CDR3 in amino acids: CASSHLYQETQYF. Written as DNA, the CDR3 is TGTGCCAGCAGCCATCTATACCAAGAGACCCAGTACTTC. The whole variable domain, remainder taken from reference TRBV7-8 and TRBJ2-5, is GAGVSQSPRYKVAKRGQDVALRCDPISGHVSLFWYQQALGQGPEFLTYFQNEAQLDKSGLPSDRFFAERPEGSVSTLKIQRTQQEDSAVYLCASSHLYQETQYFGPGTRLLVL.

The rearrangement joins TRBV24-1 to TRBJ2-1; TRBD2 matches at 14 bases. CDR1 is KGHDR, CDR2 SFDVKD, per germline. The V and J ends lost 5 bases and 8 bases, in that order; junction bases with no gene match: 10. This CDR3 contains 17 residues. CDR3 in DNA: TGTGCCACCAGTGGGCGGGGACTAGCGGGGGACTGGGATGAGCAGTTCTTC. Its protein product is CATSGRGLAGDWDEQFF.

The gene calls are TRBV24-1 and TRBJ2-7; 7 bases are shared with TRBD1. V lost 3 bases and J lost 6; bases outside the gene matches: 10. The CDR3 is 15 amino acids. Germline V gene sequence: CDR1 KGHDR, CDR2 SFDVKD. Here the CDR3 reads CATSDTVDRVGEQYF. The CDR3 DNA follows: TGTGCCACCAGTGATACCGTAGACAGGGTTGGCGAGCAGTACTTC.

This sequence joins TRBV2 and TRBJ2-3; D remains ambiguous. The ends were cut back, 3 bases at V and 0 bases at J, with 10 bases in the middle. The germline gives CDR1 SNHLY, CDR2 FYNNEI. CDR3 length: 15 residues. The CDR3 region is CASSDKRISTDTQYF. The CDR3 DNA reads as TGTGCCAGCAGTGACAAGAGAATTAGCACAGATACGCAGTATTTT.

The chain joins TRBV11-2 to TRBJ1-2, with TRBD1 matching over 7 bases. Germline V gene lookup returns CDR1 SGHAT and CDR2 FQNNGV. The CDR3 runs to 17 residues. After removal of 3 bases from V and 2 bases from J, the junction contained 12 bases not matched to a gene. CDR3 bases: TGTGCCAGCAGCTTTCGCGGAGCGGACAGGACGAACTATGGCTACACCTTC. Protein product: CASSFRGADRTNYGYTF.

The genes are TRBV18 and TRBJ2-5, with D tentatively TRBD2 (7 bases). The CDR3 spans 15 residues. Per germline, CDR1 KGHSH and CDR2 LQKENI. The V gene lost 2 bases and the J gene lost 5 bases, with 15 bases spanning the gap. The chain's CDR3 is CASSPSGGRGETQYF. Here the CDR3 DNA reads TGTGCCAGCTCACCATCGGGGGGCCGTGGGGAGACCCAGTACTTC.

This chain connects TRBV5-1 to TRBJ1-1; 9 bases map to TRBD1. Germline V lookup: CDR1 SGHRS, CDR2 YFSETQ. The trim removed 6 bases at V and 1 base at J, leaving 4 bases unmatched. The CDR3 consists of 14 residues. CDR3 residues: CASTLGQGNTEAFF. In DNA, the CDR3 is TGCGCCAGCACCCTGGGACAGGGGAACACTGAAGCTTTCTTT.

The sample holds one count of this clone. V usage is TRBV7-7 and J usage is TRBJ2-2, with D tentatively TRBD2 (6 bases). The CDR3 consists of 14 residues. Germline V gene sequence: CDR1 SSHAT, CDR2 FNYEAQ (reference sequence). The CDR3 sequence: CASGQTANTGELFF. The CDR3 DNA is TGTGCTAGCGGCCAGACAGCGAACACCGGGGAGCTGTTTTTT.

CDR3 in amino acids: CASSEARLSGAYNSPLHF. In nucleotides, the CDR3 is TGTGCCAGCAGTGAAGCGCGGCTCTCAGGGGCCTATAATTCACCCCTCCACTTT. The chain uses TRBV6-1 and TRBJ1-6; maybe TRBD1 (6 bases). This CDR3 has 18 amino acids. Germline lookup yields CDR1 MNHNS and CDR2 SASEGT. Deletions cut 0 bases from V and 2 bases from J, with 14 bases between.

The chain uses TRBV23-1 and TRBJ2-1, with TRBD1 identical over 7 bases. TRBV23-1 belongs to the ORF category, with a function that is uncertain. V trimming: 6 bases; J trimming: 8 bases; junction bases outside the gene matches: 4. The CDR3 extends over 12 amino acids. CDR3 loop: CASRTGCDEQFF. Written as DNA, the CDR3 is TGCGCCAGCAGGACAGGGTGCGATGAGCAGTTCTTC.